Listed below are T cell receptor beta chains from one sample, sequenced in a study of blood T cells in healthy people across ages. TCRdb reprocessed the 5' RACE reads via MiXCR and lists one record per CDR3 protein. The data show about 1.5 million distinct CDR3 sequences, with 40% to 45% seen just once and approximately 4% held by the top ten. The sample taken for sequencing was blood. The receptor set was obtained from a woman aged 18-35 years in good health. The CDR3 runs from the conserved cysteine through the conserved F or W. D genes are given only for firm matches. Clone sizes are given selectively: once, few, many, or a class where the clone is expanded.

size	length	D	V	J	CDR3	DNA
.	14	.	TRBV10-3	TRBJ1-2	CAIKGEGTNYGYTF	TGTGCCATCAAGGGAGAGGGGACTAACTATGGCTACACCTTT
few	15	TRBD1	TRBV20-1	TRBJ1-6	CSAKQGANNNSPLHF	TGCAGTGCGAAACAGGGGGCCAACAATAATTCACCCCTCCACTTT
.	16	.	TRBV21-1	TRBJ1-1	CASSKGQGQENTEAFF	TGTGCCAGCAGCAAAGGGCAGGGGCAGGAGAACACTGAAGCTTTCTTT
few	15	.	TRBV7-2	TRBJ2-7	CASSLGRRGTYEQYF	TGTGCCAGCAGCTTAGGCCGTCGAGGAACCTACGAGCAGTACTTC
.	14	TRBD2	TRBV7-3	TRBJ2-4	CASSPVAGANIQYF	TGTGCCAGCAGCCCCGTAGCGGGAGCAAACATTCAGTACTTC
few	15	.	TRBV15	TRBJ1-5	CATSRAAGVIQPQHF	TGTGCCACCAGCAGAGCCGCCGGGGTTATTCAGCCCCAGCATTTT
.	18	.	TRBV7-9	TRBJ2-7	CASSSTGGETGGFYEQYF	TGTGCCAGCAGTTCAACAGGGGGCGAGACGGGAGGGTTTTACGAGCAGTACTTC
once	16	TRBD1	TRBV4-3	TRBJ1-2	CASSQDNSGQLYGYTF	TGCGCCAGCAGCCAAGATAATTCGGGACAGCTCTATGGCTACACCTTC
.	16	.	TRBV1	TRBJ2-5	CTSRILAGVCQETQYF	TGCACCAGCAGGATCCTAGCGGGGGTCTGTCAAGAGACCCAGTACTTC
.	17	TRBD2	TRBV7-6	TRBJ2-7	CASSPIGGESGFHEQYF	TGTGCCAGCAGCCCTATCGGGGGGGAGTCAGGGTTTCACGAGCAGTACTTC
.	14	.	TRBV27	TRBJ2-3	CASSPRQKLYTQYF	TGTGCCAGCAGCCCCAGACAGAAGCTCTATACGCAGTATTTT
.	15	TRBD1	TRBV4-2	TRBJ2-7	CASSQDKGATYEQYF	TGTGCCAGCAGCCAAGATAAGGGGGCCACCTACGAGCAGTACTTC
few	15	TRBD1	TRBV24-1	TRBJ2-1	CATSAVRQGIYEQFF	TGTGCCACCAGTGCCGTACGACAGGGAATTTATGAGCAGTTCTTC
.	14	.	TRBV27	TRBJ2-7	CASSSAESSYEQYF	TGTGCCAGCAGTTCGGCGGAGAGCTCCTACGAGCAGTACTTC
few	16	TRBD1	TRBV12-3/TRBV12-4	TRBJ1-2	CASNPPQRGQYYGYTF	TGTGCCAGCAATCCCCCCCAAAGGGGGCAGTACTATGGCTACACCTTC
.	16	.	TRBV6-6	TRBJ1-1	CASSYSKGGSGTEAFF	TGTGCCAGCAGTTACTCGAAAGGGGGGTCCGGCACTGAAGCTTTCTTT
.	12	.	TRBV7-9	TRBJ1-2	CSSSLTVYGYTF	TGTTCCAGCAGCTTAACGGTCTATGGCTACACCTTC
.	12	.	TRBV10-1	TRBJ1-1	CASSALRTEAFF	TGCGCCAGCAGTGCCCTGAGAACTGAAGCTTTCTTT
.	13	TRBD2	TRBV7-9	TRBJ2-5	CASSKSGVEEQYF	TGTGCCAGCAGCAAAAGCGGGGTGGAAGAGCAGTACTTC
few	15	.	TRBV7-9	TRBJ2-4	CASSLAGLGGNIQYF	TGTGCCAGCAGCTTAGCGGGATTAGGCGGAAACATTCAGTACTTC
few	15	TRBD2	TRBV12-3/TRBV12-4	TRBJ2-1	CASSDQRGAYNEQFF	TGTGCCAGCAGTGACCAGCGGGGGGCCTACAATGAGCAGTTCTTC
many	14	.	TRBV7-9	TRBJ2-7	CASSLERGTYEQYF	TGTGCCAGCAGCTTAGAGAGGGGGACCTACGAGCAGTACTTC
.	15	.	TRBV4-1	TRBJ2-5	CASSQMLDGEETQYF	TGCGCCAGCAGCCAAATGCTAGACGGGGAAGAGACCCAGTACTTC
.	12	.	TRBV6-2/TRBV6-3	TRBJ2-7	CASSYGYYEQYF	TGTGCCAGCAGTTATGGTTACTACGAGCAGTACTTC
.	12	.	TRBV5-1	TRBJ1-2	CASRPEVSGYTF	TGCGCCAGCAGACCCGAAGTCTCTGGCTACACCTTC
.	17	TRBD2	TRBV12-3/TRBV12-4	TRBJ2-1	CASSFTTSGRTHNEQFF	TGTGCCAGCAGTTTTACAACTAGCGGGAGGACCCACAATGAGCAGTTCTTC
.	19	TRBD2	TRBV6-2/TRBV6-3	TRBJ2-1	CASSYSLAGDLSSYNEQFF	TGTGCCAGCAGTTACTCTCTAGCGGGGGACCTAAGCTCCTACAATGAGCAGTTCTTC
.	15	.	TRBV7-9	TRBJ1-4	CASSAGTTQVEKLFF	TGTGCCAGCAGCGCCGGGACTACCCAAGTGGAAAAACTGTTTTTT
few	13	.	TRBV6-6	TRBJ2-7	CASNKYYLDEQYF	TGTGCCAGCAACAAATACTACCTGGATGAGCAGTACTTC
.	16	.	TRBV29-1	TRBJ1-2	CSVAGVSLMPNYGYTF	TGCAGCGTTGCGGGGGTTAGCCTAATGCCTAACTATGGCTACACCTTC
.	14	.	TRBV7-2	TRBJ2-5	CASSSGWGRETQYF	TGTGCCAGCAGCTCGGGGTGGGGGAGAGAGACCCAGTACTTC
.	13	.	TRBV5-1	TRBJ1-1	CASSSAVSTEAFF	TGCGCCAGCAGTTCCGCGGTTTCCACTGAAGCTTTCTTT
.	15	.	TRBV5-1	TRBJ2-3	CASSWTELSTDTQYF	TGCGCCAGCAGCTGGACAGAGCTAAGCACAGATACGCAGTATTTT
.	15	.	TRBV2	TRBJ2-7	CASSDQGISSYEQYF	TGTGCCAGCAGTGACCAGGGGATAAGCTCCTACGAGCAGTACTTC
few	16	.	TRBV9	TRBJ2-1	CASSVSSPALVGEQFF	TGTGCCAGCAGCGTAAGTAGCCCAGCTCTCGTCGGTGAGCAGTTCTTC
few	16	.	TRBV24-1	TRBJ1-2	CATSDVGRSVNYGYTF	TGTGCCACCAGCGATGTCGGTCGCTCCGTTAACTATGGCTACACCTTC
few	15	.	TRBV4-2	TRBJ2-1	CASSQDLSRYNEQFF	TGTGCCAGCAGCCAAGATCTTTCGAGATACAATGAGCAGTTCTTC
many	16	TRBD2	TRBV20-1	TRBJ2-1	CSARGWGGVPYNEQFF	TGCAGTGCTAGGGGCTGGGGAGGGGTCCCTTACAATGAGCAGTTCTTC
.	13	.	TRBV7-2	TRBJ2-7	CASSLVTNNEQYF	TGTGCCAGCAGCTTAGTTACAAACAATGAGCAGTACTTC
.	15	.	TRBV7-2	TRBJ2-1	CASSLLSRRYNEQFF	TGTGCCAGCAGCTTACTTTCCCGGAGATACAATGAGCAGTTCTTC
.	11	TRBD2	TRBV20-1	TRBJ2-5	CSAGLAETQYF	TGCAGTGCTGGACTAGCAGAGACCCAGTACTTC
.	18	TRBD2	TRBV6-5	TRBJ2-3	CASSYSTPTSGITDTQYF	TGTGCCAGCAGTTACTCTACCCCGACTAGCGGGATTACAGATACGCAGTATTTT
.	14	TRBD1	TRBV6-5	TRBJ1-2	CASKLDRPPYGYTF	TGTGCCAGCAAGCTGGACAGGCCACCCTATGGCTACACCTTC
.	16	TRBD2	TRBV12-3/TRBV12-4	TRBJ2-1	CASSLVPSGAYNEQFF	TGTGCCAGCAGTTTAGTCCCTAGCGGAGCTTACAATGAGCAGTTCTTC
few	15	TRBD2	TRBV6-5	TRBJ2-1	CASSQHGTSMNEQFF	TGTGCCAGCAGTCAGCACGGGACTAGCATGAATGAGCAGTTCTTC
once	15	TRBD2	TRBV5-1	TRBJ2-2	CASSPTAGRSGELFF	TGCGCCAGCAGCCCCACAGCGGGAAGGTCCGGGGAGCTGTTTTTT
.	14	.	TRBV11-2	TRBJ2-4	CASSLMSSGDIQYF	TGTGCCAGCAGCTTAATGTCCTCAGGGGACATTCAGTACTTC
.	16	TRBD2	TRBV20-1	TRBJ2-7	CSARDSASGGPYEQYF	TGCAGTGCTAGAGATTCGGCTAGCGGGGGGCCCTACGAGCAGTACTTC
.	11	.	TRBV6-6	TRBJ2-7	CACSSRETQYF	TGTGCCTGCTCCTCCCGGGAGACTCAGTACTTC
.	12	.	TRBV29-1	TRBJ1-1	CSVEPANTEAFF	TGCAGCGTTGAACCTGCCAACACTGAAGCTTTCTTT
once	14	TRBD2	TRBV20-1	TRBJ2-7	CSARGLAGRYEQYF	TGCAGTGCTCGTGGACTAGCGGGAAGGTACGAGCAGTACTTC
.	15	.	TRBV12-3/TRBV12-4	TRBJ1-2	CASSDPRGRFDGYTF	TGTGCCAGCAGTGACCCTCGGGGCAGGTTCGATGGCTACACCTTC
.	13	.	TRBV12-3/TRBV12-4	TRBJ1-5	CASSYKGDQPQHF	TGTGCCAGCAGTTATAAAGGGGATCAGCCCCAGCATTTT
.	17	.	TRBV10-3	TRBJ2-3	CAISEGTGRRGTDTQYF	TGTGCCATCAGTGAGGGCACAGGGAGGAGGGGGACAGATACGCAGTATTTT
few	14	TRBD1	TRBV12-3/TRBV12-4	TRBJ1-1	CASRMDRMNTEAFF	TGTGCCAGCAGAATGGACAGGATGAACACTGAAGCTTTCTTT